This TCR beta chain was identified in a study of blood T cell repertoires in COVID-19. In the original processing: The assay estimated nucleated cells by amplifying reference gene primers. Clones were read by immunoSEQ multiplex PCR, and TCRdb kept only the in-frame ones, dropping some. That table is the source of V, J and clone size, and D and trimming were worked out from the DNA. In the table there are some 240,000 clones, about 88% of which are singletons. Germline lookup yields CDR1 SGHNT and CDR2 YYREEE (reference sequence). The CDR3 loop spans 15 amino acids. Germline trimming cut 3 bases from V and 0 bases from J; bases unmatched to any gene: 2.

This clonotype originated in a woman aged 40 to 50 who had recovered from COVID-19. The chain is built from TRBV5-4 and TRBJ2-2; 7 bases map to TRBD2. The material sequenced was peripheral blood. The CDR3 loop reads CASSSGLTNTGELFF. The DNA for the CDR3 is TGTGCCAGCAGCTCGGGACTAACGAACACCGGGGAGCTGTTTTTT. The whole variable domain, filled in from reference TRBV5-4 and TRBJ2-2, reads ETGVTQSPTHLIKTRGQQVTLRCSSQSGHNTVSWYQQALGQGPQFIFQYYREEENGRGNFPPRFSGLQFPNYSSELNVNALELDDSALYLCASSSGLTNTGELFFGEGSRLTVL.